This T cell receptor beta chain was observed in a study of blood T cell repertoires in COVID-19 (dated by TCRdb to about 2020). Study-wide context: Collaborator samples came from the United States, Italy and Spain and covered acute and convalescent phases of COVID-19. The material from the prospective study consisted of cDNA or gDNA derived from T cells, B-cell-depleted T cells, or PBMCs. The dataset comprised deeply sampled blood TCRbeta repertoires from subjects exposed to, actively infected with, or recovered from COVID-19. A freely available public database, intended as a resource for researchers studying the immune response to SARS-CoV-2, is where the repertoires were released. Samples were obtained from the ongoing ImmuneRACE study (first 160 participants) and from some 1,200 subjects provided by 6 global collaborators. Sample metadata almost always included a de-identified subject ID, COVID-19 status, age in years and sex. Where available, HLA class I and class II types were obtained from metadata supplied by the sample provider rather than from assay-based typing.

Per the germline V gene, SQVTM is the CDR1 and ANQGSEA is the CDR2. Including cysteine and phenylalanine, the CDR3 has 10 amino acids. Just CDR3 DNA is preserved here, 30 bases in frame from base 1. The junction carries 6 bases between V and J, which are trimmed by 4 bases and 6 bases respectively. In its sample, this clone was seen once. No antigen is known for it. Base-call qualities are not available, and no considerably larger clone is one nucleotide away. In Seattle, one collaborating source enrolled patients while the infection was active and tracked those patients longitudinally over the course of disease. The collaborating institutions used their own protocols to collect whole blood in K2EDTA tubes. For TCRbeta analysis, collaborators shipped samples in one of three forms: frozen whole blood, isolated PBMCs, or DNA extracted from either of those sample types. TCRbeta CDR3 regions were amplified from genomic DNA by means of the immunoSEQ Assay, a bias-controlled multiplex PCR. Per the source publication's procedure: The number of nucleated cells in each sample was estimated by amplification of reference gene primers within the assay. To quantify the absolute abundance of each unique TCRbeta CDR3 rearrangement, sequence reads were collapsed and filtered. For each sample, productive Simpson clonality was calculated by taking the square root of Simpson's diversity index across productive rearrangements. TCRdb's version of the immuneACCESS table is confined to in-frame rearrangements and falls short of the full clone set. An unresolved V gene accounts for under half of the shortfall where checked; the remainder is of unknown origin. V and J calls and clone size come straight from that table; D and trimming were deduced from the DNA. In all, the sample holds under 400,000 clones, and about nine tenths of those were seen once. In total, the top ten clones hold 1.6% of the sample.

Broad study findings and their caveats: How much clinical and demographic metadata was included differed by source and by participant, and the metadata was provided uncurated.

Sequencing was done on a sample of peripheral blood. In this chain, TRBV29-1 is recombined with TRBJ1-1, with a tentative D gene TRBD1 over 5 matching bases. The clonotype originates from a woman aged 25 to 39 with COVID-19, enrolled during active disease. The DNA sequence follows: TGCAGCGTTGCCAGGGCTGAAGCTTTCTTT. The encoded protein is CSVARAEAFF.